One sample yielded the 7 T cell receptor beta chains listed below, sequenced in a study of cytomegalovirus exposure and HLA in healthy donors. The PCR ran on 60 Vbeta and 13 Jbeta primers. Clones were sequenced by immunoSEQ multiplex PCR, and TCRdb holds only the in-frame ones, with some missing. The data hold roughly 180,000 clones, with about 10% observed a single time. Source material: PBMCs. These receptor sequences come from a woman aged 25 to 39 in good health and CMV-seropositive.

The chain recombines TRBV6-1 with TRBJ1-1; weak D call: TRBD1 (5 bases). Germline V CDR1 and CDR2: MNHNS, SASEGT. The CDR3 is made up of 12 amino acids. Trimming took off 6 bases at V and 5 bases at J, with 10 bases between the two ends. CDR3 protein: CASRWGGTEAFF. The CDR3 coding sequence is TGTGCCAGCAGATGGGGGGGTACTGAAGCTTTCTTT.

This rearrangement joins TRBV5-6 to TRBJ2-7; 10 nucleotides agree with TRBD1. CDR1 is SGHDT and CDR2 is YYEEEE in the germline V gene. The CDR3 loop spans 14 amino acids. With 5 bases clipped from V and 2 bases from J, the junction kept 4 bases outside the gene matches. CDR3 sequence reads: CASSLGQGAYEQYF. DNA for the CDR3: TGTGCCAGCAGTCTTGGACAGGGGGCCTACGAGCAGTACTTC.

The V call is TRBV6-7, the J call TRBJ2-5; 8 bases line up with TRBD1. TRBV6-7 is placed among ORFs of uncertain function. Trimming removed 2 bases from V and 4 bases from J; junction bases left unmatched: 9. The CDR3 spans 16 residues. The CDR3: CASSYPPGGPGETQYF. The DNA of the CDR3 is TGTGCCAGCAGTTACCCGCCAGGGGGCCCGGGAGAGACCCAGTACTTC.

In its sample, this clone was seen many times. This chain connects TRBV7-6 to TRBJ2-3; TRBD2 aligns across 8 bases. The trim removed 5 bases at V and 7 bases at J, leaving 14 bases unmatched. Per the germline V gene, CDR1 is SGHVS and CDR2 is FNYEAQ. The CDR3 has 16 residues. The CDR3 here is CASSLDGLAFRNTQYF. The CDR3 DNA is TGTGCCAGCAGCCTCGACGGACTAGCCTTCAGGAATACGCAGTATTTT.

This clone appeared a few times. This chain connects TRBV29-1 to TRBJ1-4; D is perhaps TRBD1 (6 bases). Trimming stripped 5 bases from V and 2 bases from J, with 9 bases between. CDR3 size: 13 residues. Germline assignment: CDR1 SQVTM and CDR2 ANQGSEA. The CDR3: CSVRTDTNEKLFF. CDR3 in DNA: TGCAGCGTTCGGACAGACACTAATGAAAAACTGTTTTTT. The variable domain in full, with the rest retrieved from reference TRBV29-1 and TRBJ1-4, is SAVISQKPSRDICQRGTSLTIQCQVDSQVTMMFWYRQQPGQSLTLIATANQGSEATYESGFVIDKFPISRPNLTFSTLTVSNMSPEDSSIYLCSVRTDTNEKLFFGSGTQLSVL.

In this sample, this clone turned up a few times. The rearrangement links TRBV30 to TRBJ1-1; D not certain. This CDR3 contains 13 residues. V was pared by 2 bases and J by 6 bases, with 13 bases between. In germline, CDR1 is GTSNPN, CDR2 SVGIG (reference sequence). CDR3 protein: CAWSYGRRAEAFF. The CDR3 nucleotides are TGTGCCTGGAGTTATGGTCGTAGAGCTGAAGCTTTCTTT.

This clone was counted a few times. The chain recombines TRBV19 with TRBJ2-3; the match to TRBD2 covers 7 bases. Trimming removed 9 bases from V and 4 bases from J; junction bases left unmatched: 7. Germline CDR1 and CDR2: LNHDA and SQIVND (reference sequence). The CDR3 runs to 13 residues. CDR3 bases: TGTGCCAGCCTCAGGGCGGGGGCAGATACGCAGTATTTT. It translates to CASLRAGADTQYF.